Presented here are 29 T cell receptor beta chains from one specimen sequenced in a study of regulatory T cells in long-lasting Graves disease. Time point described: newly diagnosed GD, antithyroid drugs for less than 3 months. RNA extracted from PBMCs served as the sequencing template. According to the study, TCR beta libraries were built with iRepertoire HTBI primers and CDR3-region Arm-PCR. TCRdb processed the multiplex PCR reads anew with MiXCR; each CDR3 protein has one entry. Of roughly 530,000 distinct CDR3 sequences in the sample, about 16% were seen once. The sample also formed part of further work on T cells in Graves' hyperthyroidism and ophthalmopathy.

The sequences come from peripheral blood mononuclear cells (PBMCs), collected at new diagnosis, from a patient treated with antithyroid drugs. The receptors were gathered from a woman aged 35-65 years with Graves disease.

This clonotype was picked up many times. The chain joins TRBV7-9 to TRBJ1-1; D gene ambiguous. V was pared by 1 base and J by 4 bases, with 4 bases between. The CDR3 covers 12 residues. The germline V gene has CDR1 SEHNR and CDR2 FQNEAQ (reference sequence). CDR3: CASSLEITEAFF. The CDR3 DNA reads TGTGCCAGCAGCTTAGAAATCACTGAAGCTTTCTTT.

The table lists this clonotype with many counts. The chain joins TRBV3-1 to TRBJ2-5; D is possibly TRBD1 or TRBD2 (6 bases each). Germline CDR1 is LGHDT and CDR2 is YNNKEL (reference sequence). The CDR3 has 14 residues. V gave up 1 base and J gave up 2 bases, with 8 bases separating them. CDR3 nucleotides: TGTGCCAGCAGCCAAGGAGGGGGGCAAGAGACCCAGTACTTC. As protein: CASSQGGGQETQYF.

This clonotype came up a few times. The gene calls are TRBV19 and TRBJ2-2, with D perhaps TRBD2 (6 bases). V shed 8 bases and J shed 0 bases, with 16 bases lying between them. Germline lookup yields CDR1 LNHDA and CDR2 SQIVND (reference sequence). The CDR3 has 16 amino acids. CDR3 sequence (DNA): TGTGCCAGTCGCCACCGGAGGGACTCGAACACCGGGGAGCTGTTTTTT. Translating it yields CASRHRRDSNTGELFF.

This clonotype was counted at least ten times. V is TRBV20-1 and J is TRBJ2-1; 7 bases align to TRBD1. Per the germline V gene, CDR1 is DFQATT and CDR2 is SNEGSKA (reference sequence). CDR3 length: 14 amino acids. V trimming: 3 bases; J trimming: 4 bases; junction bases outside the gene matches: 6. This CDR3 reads CSASEVRGYNEQFF. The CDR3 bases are TGCAGTGCTAGTGAGGTCAGGGGGTACAATGAGCAGTTCTTC.

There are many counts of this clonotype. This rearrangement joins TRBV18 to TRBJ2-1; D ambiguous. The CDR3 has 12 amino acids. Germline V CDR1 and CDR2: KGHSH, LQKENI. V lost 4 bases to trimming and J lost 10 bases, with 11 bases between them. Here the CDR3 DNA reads TGTGCCAGCTCACATGAAGGATGGGAGCAGTTCTTC. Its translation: CASSHEGWEQFF.

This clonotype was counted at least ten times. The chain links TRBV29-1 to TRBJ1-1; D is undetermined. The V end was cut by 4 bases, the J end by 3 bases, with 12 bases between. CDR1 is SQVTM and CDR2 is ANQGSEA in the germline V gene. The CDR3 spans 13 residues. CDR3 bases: TGCAGCGTTGTAGTCTCGGGTGACACTGAAGCTTTCTTT. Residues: CSVVVSGDTEAFF.

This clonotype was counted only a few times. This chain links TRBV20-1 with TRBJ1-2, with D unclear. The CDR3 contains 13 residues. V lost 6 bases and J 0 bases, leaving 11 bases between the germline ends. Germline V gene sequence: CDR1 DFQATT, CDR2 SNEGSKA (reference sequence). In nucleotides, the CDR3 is TGCAGTGCCCCCCGCCCGACTAACTATGGCTACACCTTC. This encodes CSAPRPTNYGYTF.

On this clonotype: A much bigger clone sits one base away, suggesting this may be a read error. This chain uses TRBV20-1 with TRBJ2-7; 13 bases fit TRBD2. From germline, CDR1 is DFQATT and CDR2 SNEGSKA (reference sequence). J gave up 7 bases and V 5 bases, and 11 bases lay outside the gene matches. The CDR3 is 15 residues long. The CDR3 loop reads CSASKGLAGTGEQYF. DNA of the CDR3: TGCAGTGCTTCGAAGGGACTAGCGGGGACGGGTGAGCAGTACTTC.

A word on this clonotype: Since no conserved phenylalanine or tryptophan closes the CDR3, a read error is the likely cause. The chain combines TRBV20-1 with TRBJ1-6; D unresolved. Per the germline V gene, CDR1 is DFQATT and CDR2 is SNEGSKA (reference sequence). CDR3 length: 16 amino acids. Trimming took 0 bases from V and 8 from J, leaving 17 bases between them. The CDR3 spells CSARDAERVWDSPLHL. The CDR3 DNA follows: TGCAGTGCTAGAGATGCCGAAAGGGTTTGGGATTCACCCCTCCACCTT.

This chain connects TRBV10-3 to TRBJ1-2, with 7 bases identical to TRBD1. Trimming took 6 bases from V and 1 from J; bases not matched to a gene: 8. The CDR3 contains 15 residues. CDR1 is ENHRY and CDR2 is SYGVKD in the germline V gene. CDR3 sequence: CAISPWDSFNYGYTF. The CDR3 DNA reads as TGTGCCATCAGCCCTTGGGACAGCTTTAACTATGGCTACACCTTC.

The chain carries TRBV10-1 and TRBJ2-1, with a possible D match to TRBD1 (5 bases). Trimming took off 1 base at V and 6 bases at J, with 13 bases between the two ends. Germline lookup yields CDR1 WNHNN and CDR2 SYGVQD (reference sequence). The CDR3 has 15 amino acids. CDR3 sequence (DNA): TGCGCCAGCAGTGAGTACAGGTTGTTTAGCAATGAGCAGTTCTTC. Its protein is CASSEYRLFSNEQFF.

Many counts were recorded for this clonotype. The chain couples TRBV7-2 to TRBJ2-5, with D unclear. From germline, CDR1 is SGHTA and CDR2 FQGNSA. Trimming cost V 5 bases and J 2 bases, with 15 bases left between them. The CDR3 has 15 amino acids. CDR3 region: CASSPSTLTQETQYF. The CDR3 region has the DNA TGTGCCAGCAGCCCCTCGACTCTCACACAAGAGACCCAGTACTTC.

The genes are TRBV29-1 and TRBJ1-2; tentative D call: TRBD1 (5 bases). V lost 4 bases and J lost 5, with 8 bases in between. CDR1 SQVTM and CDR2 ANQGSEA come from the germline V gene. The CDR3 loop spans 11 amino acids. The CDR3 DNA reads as TGCAGCGTTGGGGACGGGTATGGCTACACCTTC. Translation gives CSVGDGYGYTF.

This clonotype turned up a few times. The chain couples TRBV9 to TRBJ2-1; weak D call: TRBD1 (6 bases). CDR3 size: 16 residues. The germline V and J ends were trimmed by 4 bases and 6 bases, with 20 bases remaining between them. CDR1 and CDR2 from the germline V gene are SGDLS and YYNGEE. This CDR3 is CASSPHLFGQSNEQFF. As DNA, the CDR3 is TGTGCCAGCAGCCCCCACCTCTTCGGACAGTCCAATGAGCAGTTCTTC.

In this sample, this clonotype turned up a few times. CDR3 protein: CASKIGGTSTDTQYF. CDR3 sequence (DNA): TGTGCCAGCAAGATTGGAGGAACTAGCACAGATACGCAGTATTTT. J is TRBJ2-3 and V is TRBV3-1; weak D call: TRBD2 (5 bases). This CDR3 has 15 residues. Germline loops: CDR1 LGHDT, CDR2 YNNKEL (reference sequence). The V gene lost 7 bases and the J gene lost 0 bases, with 14 bases spanning the gap.

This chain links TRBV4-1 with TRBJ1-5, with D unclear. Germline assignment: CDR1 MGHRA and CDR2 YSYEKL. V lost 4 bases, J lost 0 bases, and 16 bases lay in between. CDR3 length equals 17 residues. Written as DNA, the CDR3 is TGCGCCAGCAGCCGACTGCCTAACACCGTTAGCAATCAGCCCCAGCATTTT. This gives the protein CASSRLPNTVSNQPQHF.

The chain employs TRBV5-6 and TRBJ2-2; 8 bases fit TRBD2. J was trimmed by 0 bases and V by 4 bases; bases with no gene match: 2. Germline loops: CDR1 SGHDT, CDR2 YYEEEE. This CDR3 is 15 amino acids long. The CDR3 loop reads CASSRAGANTGELFF. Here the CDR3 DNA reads TGTGCCAGCAGCAGAGCGGGGGCGAACACCGGGGAGCTGTTTTTT.

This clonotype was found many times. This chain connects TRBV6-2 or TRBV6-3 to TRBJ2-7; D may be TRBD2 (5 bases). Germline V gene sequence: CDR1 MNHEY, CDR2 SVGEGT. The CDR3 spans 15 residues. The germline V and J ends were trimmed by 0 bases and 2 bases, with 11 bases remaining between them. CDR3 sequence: CASSYSGVRTYEQYF. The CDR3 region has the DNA TGTGCCAGCAGTTACTCCGGGGTCAGAACCTACGAGCAGTACTTC.

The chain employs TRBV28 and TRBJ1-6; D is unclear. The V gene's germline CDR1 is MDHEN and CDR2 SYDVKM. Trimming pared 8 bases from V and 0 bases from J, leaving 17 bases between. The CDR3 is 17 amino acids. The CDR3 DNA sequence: TGTGCCAGCCTGAAGGGTGGAAGTTTCTCCTATAATTCACCCCTCCACTTT. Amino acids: CASLKGGSFSYNSPLHF.

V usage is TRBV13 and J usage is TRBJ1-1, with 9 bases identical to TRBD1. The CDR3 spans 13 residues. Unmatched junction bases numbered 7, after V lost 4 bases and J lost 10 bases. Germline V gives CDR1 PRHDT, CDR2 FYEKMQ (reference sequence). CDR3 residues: CASSWTGEVRAFF. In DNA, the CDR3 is TGTGCCAGCAGCTGGACAGGGGAAGTCAGAGCTTTCTTT. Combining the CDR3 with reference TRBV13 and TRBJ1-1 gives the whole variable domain AAGVIQSPRHLIKEKRETATLKCYPIPRHDTVYWYQQGPGQDPQFLISFYEKMQSDKGSIPDRFSAQQFSDYHSELNMSSLELGDSALYFCASSWTGEVRAFFGQGTRLTVV.

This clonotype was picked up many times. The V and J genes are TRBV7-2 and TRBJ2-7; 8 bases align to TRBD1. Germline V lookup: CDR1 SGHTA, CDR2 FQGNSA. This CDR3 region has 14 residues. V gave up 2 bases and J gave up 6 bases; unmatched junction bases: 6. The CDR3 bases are TGTGCCAGCAGCTTATTTCAGGGGGCGTTCGAGCAGTACTTC. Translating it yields CASSLFQGAFEQYF.

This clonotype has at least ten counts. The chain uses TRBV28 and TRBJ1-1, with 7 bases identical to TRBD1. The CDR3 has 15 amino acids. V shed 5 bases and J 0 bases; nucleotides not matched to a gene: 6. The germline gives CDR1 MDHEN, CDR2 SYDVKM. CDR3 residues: CASSDSGQMNTEAFF. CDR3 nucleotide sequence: TGTGCCAGCAGTGACTCGGGACAGATGAACACTGAAGCTTTCTTT.

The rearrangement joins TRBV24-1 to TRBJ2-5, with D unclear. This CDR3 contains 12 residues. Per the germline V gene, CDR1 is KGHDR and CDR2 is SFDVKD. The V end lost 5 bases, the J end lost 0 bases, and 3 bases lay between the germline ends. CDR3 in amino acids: CATSGYQETQYF. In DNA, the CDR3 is TGTGCCACCAGTGGTTACCAAGAGACCCAGTACTTC.

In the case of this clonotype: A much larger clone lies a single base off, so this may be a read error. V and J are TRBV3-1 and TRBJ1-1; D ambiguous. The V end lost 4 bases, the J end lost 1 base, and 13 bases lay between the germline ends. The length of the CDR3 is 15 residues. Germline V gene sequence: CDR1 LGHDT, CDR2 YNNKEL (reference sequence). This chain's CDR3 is CASSPTGVANTEAFF. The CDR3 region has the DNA TGTGCCAGCAGCCCGACCGGGGTGGCGAACACTGAAGCTTTCTTT.

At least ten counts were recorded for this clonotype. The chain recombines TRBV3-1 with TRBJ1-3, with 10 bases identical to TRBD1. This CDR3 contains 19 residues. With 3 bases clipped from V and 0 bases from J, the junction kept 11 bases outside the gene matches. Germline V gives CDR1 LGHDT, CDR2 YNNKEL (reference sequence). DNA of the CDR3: TGTGCCAGCAGCCAGCTTGGGACAGGGGCATCTCCCTCTGGAAACACCATATATTTT. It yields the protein CASSQLGTGASPSGNTIYF.

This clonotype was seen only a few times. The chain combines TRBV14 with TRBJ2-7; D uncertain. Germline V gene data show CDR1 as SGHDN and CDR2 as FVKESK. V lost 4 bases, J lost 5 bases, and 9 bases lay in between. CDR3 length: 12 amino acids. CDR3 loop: CASSPSSNEQYF. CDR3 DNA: TGTGCCAGCAGCCCAAGTAGTAACGAGCAGTACTTC.

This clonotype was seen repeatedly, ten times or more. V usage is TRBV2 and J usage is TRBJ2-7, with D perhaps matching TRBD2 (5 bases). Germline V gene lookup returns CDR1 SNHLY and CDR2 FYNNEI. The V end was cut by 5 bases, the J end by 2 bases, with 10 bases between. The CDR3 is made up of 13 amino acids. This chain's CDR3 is CASSPDGAYEQYF. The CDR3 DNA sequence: TGTGCCAGCAGTCCCGACGGGGCCTACGAGCAGTACTTC.

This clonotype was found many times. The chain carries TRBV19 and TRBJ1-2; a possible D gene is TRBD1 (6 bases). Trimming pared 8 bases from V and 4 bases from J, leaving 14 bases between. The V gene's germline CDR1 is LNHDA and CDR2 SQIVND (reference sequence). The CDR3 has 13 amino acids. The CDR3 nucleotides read TGTGCCAGTCTACAGGGTGTCCCCTATGGCTACACCTTC. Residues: CASLQGVPYGYTF.

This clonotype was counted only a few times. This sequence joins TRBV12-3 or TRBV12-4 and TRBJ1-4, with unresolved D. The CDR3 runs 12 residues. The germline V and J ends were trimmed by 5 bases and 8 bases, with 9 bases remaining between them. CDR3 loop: CASSLGFEKLFF. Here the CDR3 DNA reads TGTGCCAGCAGTCTGGGGTTCGAAAAACTGTTTTTT.